This entry features one T cell receptor (beta chain) sequence. The source of the sample is a study of shared clonotypes between healthy human individuals. The CDR3 covers 17 residues. Germline CDR1 MDHEN, CDR2 SYDVKM. V was cut by 3 bases and J by 10 bases, with 25 bases left in between. Libraries were prepared by immunoSEQ multiplex PCR; TCRdb keeps only in-frame clonotypes and omits some of them. In the table there are more than 900,000 clones, approximately 80% of which are singletons. This clonotype was sampled from a man younger than 30 in good health. Some clones in this sample may be carry-over from other donors' samples. The sequenced material came from memory CD4+ T cells from PBMCs. Stated subset: CD45RA-negative fraction. This chain connects TRBV28 to TRBJ2-1, with a tentative D call TRBD2 (7 bases). As DNA, the CDR3 is TGTGCCAGCAGTTTTGGGGGCGGGAGCCTCGGCGGAGTCGAGCAGTTCTTC. This translates into CASSFGGGSLGGVEQFF.